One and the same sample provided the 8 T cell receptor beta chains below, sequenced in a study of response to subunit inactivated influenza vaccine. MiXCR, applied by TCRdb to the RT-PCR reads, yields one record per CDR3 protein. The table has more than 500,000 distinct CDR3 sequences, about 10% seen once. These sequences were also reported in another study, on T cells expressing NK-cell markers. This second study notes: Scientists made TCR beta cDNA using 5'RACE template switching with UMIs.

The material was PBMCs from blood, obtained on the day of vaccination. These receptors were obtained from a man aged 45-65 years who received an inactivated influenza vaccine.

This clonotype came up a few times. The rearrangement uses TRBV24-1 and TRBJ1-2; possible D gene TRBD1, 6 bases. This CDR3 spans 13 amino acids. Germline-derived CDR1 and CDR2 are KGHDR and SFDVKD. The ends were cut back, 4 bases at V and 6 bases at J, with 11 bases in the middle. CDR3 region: CATSESQGNGYTF. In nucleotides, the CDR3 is TGTGCCACCAGTGAATCACAGGGTAATGGCTACACCTTC.

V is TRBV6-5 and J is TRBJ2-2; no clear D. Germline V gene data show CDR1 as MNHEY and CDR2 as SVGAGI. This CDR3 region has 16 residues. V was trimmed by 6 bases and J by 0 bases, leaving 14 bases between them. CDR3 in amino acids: CASRYLRQANTGELFF. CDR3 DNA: TGTGCCAGCAGATACCTCCGCCAGGCGAACACCGGGGAGCTGTTTTTT.

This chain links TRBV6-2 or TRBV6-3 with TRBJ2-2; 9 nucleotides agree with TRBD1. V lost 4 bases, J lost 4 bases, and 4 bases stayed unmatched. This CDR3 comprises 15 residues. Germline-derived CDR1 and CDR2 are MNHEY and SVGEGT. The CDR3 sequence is CASSSRDRVTGELFF. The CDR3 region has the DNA TGTGCCAGCAGTTCCAGGGACAGGGTCACCGGGGAGCTGTTTTTT.

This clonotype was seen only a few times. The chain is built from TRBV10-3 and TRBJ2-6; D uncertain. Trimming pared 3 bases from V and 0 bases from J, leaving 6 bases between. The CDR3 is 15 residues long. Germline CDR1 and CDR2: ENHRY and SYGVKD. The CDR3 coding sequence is TGTGCCATCAGTGAAGAGAACTCTGGGGCCAACGTCCTGACTTTC. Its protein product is CAISEENSGANVLTF.

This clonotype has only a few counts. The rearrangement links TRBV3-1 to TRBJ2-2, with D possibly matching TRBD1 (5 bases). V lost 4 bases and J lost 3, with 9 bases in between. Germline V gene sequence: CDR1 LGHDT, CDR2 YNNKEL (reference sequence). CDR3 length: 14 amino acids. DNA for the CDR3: TGTGCCAGCAGCCCTAGGACATACACCGGGGAGCTGTTTTTT. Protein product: CASSPRTYTGELFF. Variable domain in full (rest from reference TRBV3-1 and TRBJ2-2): DTAVSQTPKYLVTQMGNDKSIKCEQNLGHDTMYWYKQDSKKFLKIMFSYNNKELIINETVPNRFSPKSPDKAHLNLHINSLELGDSAVYFCASSPRTYTGELFFGEGSRLTVL.

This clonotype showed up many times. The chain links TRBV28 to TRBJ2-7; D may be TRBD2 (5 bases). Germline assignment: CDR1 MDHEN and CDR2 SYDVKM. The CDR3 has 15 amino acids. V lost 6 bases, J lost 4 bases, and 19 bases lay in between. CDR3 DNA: TGTGCCAGCAGCCCTACGGCGAGGGTCGGATACGAGCAGTACTTC. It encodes CASSPTARVGYEQYF.

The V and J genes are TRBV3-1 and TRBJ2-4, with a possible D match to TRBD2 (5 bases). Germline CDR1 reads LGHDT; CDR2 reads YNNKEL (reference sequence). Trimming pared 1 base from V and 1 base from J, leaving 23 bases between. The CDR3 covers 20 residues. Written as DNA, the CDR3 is TGTGCCAGCAGCCAAGTGTTTGGTGGGAGAACCCTTTCGGCCAAAAACATTCAGTACTTC. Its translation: CASSQVFGGRTLSAKNIQYF. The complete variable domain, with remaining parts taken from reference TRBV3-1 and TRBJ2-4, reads DTAVSQTPKYLVTQMGNDKSIKCEQNLGHDTMYWYKQDSKKFLKIMFSYNNKELIINETVPNRFSPKSPDKAHLNLHINSLELGDSAVYFCASSQVFGGRTLSAKNIQYFGAGTRLSVL.

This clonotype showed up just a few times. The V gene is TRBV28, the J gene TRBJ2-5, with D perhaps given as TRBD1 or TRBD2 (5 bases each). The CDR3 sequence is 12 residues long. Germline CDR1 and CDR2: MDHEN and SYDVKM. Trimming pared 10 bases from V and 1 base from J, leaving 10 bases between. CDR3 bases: TGTGCCACTGGGACCCTCCAAGAGACCCAGTACTTC. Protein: CATGTLQETQYF.